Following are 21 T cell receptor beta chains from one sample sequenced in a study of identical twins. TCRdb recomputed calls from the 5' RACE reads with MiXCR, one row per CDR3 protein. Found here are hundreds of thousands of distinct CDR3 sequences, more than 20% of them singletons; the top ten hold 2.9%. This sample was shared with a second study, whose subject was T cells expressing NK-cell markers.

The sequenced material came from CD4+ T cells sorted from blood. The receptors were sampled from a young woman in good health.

CDR3 nucleotides: TGTGCCAGCAGCCCCCGTAGTCGACAGGGTTATAACTATGGCTACACCTTC. It codes for CASSPRSRQGYNYGYTF. The genes are TRBV11-2 and TRBJ1-2; 7 nucleotides line up with TRBD1. V gave up 5 bases and J gave up 1 base; unmatched junction bases: 13. The CDR3 has 17 amino acids. Per germline, CDR1 SGHAT and CDR2 FQNNGV.

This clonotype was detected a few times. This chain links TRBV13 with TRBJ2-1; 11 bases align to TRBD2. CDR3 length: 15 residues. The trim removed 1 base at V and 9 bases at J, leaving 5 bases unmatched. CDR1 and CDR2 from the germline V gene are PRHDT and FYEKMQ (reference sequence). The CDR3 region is CASSLEGLAGFEQFF. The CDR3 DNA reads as TGTGCCAGCAGCTTAGAAGGACTAGCGGGCTTTGAGCAGTTCTTC.

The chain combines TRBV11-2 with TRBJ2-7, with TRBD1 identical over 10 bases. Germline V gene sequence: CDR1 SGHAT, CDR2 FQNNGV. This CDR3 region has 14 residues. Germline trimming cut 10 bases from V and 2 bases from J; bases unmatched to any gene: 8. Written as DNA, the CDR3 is TGTGCCACCAAACGGGGGACAGGGGCCTACGAGCAGTACTTC. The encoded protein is CATKRGTGAYEQYF.

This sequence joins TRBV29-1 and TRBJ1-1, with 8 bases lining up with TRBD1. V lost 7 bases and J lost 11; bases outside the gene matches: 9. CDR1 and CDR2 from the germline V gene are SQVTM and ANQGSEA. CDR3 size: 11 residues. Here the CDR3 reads CSGGQGSLAFF. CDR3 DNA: TGCAGCGGAGGACAGGGATCTTTGGCTTTCTTT. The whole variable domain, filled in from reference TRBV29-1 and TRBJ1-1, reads SAVISQKPSRDICQRGTSLTIQCQVDSQVTMMFWYRQQPGQSLTLIATANQGSEATYESGFVIDKFPISRPNLTFSTLTVSNMSPEDSSIYLCSGGQGSLAFFGQGTRLTVV.

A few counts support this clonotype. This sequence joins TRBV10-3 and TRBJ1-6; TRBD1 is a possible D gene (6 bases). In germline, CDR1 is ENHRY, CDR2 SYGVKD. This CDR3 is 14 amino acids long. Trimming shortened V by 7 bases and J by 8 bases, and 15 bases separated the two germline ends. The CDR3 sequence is CAIKQTGPDSPLHF. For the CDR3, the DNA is TGTGCCATCAAGCAGACAGGCCCAGATTCACCCCTCCACTTT.

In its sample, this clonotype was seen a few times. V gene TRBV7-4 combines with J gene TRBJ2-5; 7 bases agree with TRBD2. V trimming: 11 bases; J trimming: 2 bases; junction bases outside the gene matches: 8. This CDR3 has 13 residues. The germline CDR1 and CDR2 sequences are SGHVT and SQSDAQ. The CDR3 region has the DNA TGTGCCCTCAGAGCGGGGATACAAGAGACCCAGTACTTC. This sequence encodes CALRAGIQETQYF.

The DNA for the CDR3 is TGCAGTGCAATCCCGGGACTAGCTTCCTACGAGCAGTACTTC. Amino acids: CSAIPGLASYEQYF. The rearrangement uses TRBV20-1 and TRBJ2-7; TRBD2 aligns across 9 bases. Germline V gene data show CDR1 as DFQATT and CDR2 as SNEGSKA (reference sequence). The CDR3 is 14 residues long. The junction had 7 bases not matched to a gene; V was cut back by 6 bases and J by 1 base.

The CDR3 sequence: CSVDPRPGPMNTEAFF. CDR3 coding DNA: TGCAGCGTTGACCCCCGCCCGGGCCCCATGAACACTGAAGCTTTCTTT. The chain employs TRBV29-1 and TRBJ1-1; D call uncertain. Germline CDR1 reads SQVTM; CDR2 reads ANQGSEA. The V end was cut by 3 bases, the J end by 0 bases, with 17 bases between. This CDR3 comprises 16 residues. The full variable domain, in which reference TRBV29-1 and TRBJ1-1 provide the parts outside the CDR3, is SAVISQKPSRDICQRGTSLTIQCQVDSQVTMMFWYRQQPGQSLTLIATANQGSEATYESGFVIDKFPISRPNLTFSTLTVSNMSPEDSSIYLCSVDPRPGPMNTEAFFGQGTRLTVV.

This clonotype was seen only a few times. CDR3 in DNA: TGTGCCAGCTCACCACCGTTCATGCAGGGAACTGAAGCTTTCTTT. Translating it yields CASSPPFMQGTEAFF. The chain recombines TRBV18 with TRBJ1-1; a weak D match, TRBD1 (5 bases). The germline gives CDR1 KGHSH, CDR2 LQKENI. V lost 0 bases, J lost 5 bases, and 13 bases lay in between. The length of the CDR3 is 15 residues.

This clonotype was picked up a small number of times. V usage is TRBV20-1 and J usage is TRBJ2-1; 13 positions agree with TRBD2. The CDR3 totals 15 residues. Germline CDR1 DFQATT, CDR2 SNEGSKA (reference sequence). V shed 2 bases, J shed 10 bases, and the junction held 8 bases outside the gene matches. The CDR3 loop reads CSARRLTSGGAEQFF. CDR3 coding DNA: TGCAGTGCTAGACGCCTTACTAGCGGGGGGGCCGAGCAGTTCTTC.

The DNA of the CDR3 is TGTGCCACCAGTGCTGCGAACACCGGGGAGCTGTTTTTT. Protein product: CATSAANTGELFF. The chain joins TRBV24-1 to TRBJ2-2, with D hard to call. The CDR3 consists of 13 residues. V lost 5 bases and J 0 bases, leaving 3 bases between the germline ends. The germline V gene encodes CDR1 KGHDR and CDR2 SFDVKD.

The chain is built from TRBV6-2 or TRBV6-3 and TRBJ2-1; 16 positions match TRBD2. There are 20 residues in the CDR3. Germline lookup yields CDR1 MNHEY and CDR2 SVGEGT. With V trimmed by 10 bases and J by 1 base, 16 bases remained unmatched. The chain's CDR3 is CATFSHPGLAGGPSYNEQFF. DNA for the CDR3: TGTGCCACCTTTTCCCACCCGGGACTAGCGGGAGGGCCGTCCTACAATGAGCAGTTCTTC.

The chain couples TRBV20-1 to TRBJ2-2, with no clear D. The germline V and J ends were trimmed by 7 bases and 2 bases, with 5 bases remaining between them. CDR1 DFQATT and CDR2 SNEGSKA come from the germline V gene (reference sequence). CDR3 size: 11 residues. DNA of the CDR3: TGCAGTGTTCCTAACACCGGGGAGCTGTTTTTT. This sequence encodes CSVPNTGELFF.

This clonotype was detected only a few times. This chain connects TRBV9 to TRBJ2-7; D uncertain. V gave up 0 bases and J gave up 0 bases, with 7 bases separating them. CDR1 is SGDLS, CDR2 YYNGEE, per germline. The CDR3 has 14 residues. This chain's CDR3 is CASSVAPNSYEQYF. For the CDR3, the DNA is TGTGCCAGCAGCGTAGCACCTAACTCCTACGAGCAGTACTTC.

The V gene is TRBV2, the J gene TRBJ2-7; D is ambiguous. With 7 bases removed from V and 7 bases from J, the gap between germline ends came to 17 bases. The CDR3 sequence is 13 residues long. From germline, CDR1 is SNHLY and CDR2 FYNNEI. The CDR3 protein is CASIGMEGGEQYF. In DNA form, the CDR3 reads TGTGCCAGCATCGGTATGGAAGGTGGTGAGCAGTACTTC.

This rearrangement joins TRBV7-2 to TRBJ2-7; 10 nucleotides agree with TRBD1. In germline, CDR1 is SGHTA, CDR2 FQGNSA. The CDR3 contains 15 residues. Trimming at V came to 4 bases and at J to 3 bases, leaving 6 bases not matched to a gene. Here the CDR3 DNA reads TGTGCCAGCAGCTCCTGGACAGGGGGGAGCTACGAGCAGTACTTC. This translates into CASSSWTGGSYEQYF.

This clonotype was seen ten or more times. CDR3 in amino acids: CASSPNGFYNEQFF. CDR3 bases: TGCGCCAGCAGCCCGAACGGTTTTTACAATGAGCAGTTCTTC. The genes are TRBV5-1 and TRBJ2-1; D is uncertain. Germline-derived CDR1 and CDR2 are SGHRS and YFSETQ. Trimming removed 4 bases at V and 4 bases at J, with 12 bases between. This CDR3 is 14 amino acids long.

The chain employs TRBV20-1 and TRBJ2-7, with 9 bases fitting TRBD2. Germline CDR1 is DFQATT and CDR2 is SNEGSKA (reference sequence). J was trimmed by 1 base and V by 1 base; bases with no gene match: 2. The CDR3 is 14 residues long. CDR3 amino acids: CSARVRGGSYEQYF. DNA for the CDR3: TGCAGTGCTAGAGTGCGGGGGGGTTCCTACGAGCAGTACTTC.

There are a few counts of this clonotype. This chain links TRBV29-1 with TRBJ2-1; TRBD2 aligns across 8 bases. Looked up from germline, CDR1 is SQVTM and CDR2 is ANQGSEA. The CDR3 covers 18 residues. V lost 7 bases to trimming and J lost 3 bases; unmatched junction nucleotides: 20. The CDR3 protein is CSADKGGGLAGFYNEQFF. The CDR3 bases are TGCAGCGCCGACAAAGGGGGAGGACTAGCCGGATTCTACAATGAGCAGTTCTTC.

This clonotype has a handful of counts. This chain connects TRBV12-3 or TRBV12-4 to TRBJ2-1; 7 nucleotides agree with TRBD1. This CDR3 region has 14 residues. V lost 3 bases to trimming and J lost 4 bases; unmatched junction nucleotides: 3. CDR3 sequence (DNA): TGTGCCAGCAGTTTTAGACAGGGATACAATGAGCAGTTCTTC. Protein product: CASSFRQGYNEQFF.

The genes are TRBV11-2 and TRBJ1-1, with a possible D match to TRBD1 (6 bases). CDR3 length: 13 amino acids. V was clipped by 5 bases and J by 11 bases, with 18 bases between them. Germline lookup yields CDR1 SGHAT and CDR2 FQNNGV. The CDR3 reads CASSLAGTWHAFF. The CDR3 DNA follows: TGTGCCAGCAGCCTCGCCGGGACATGGCACGCTTTCTTT.